The present TCR beta chain was sequenced within a study of cytomegalovirus exposure and HLA in healthy donors. Findings and limits, study-wide: Accounts indicate the classifier identified cytomegalovirus status with strong specificity and sensitivity.

60 Vbeta and 13 Jbeta primers were used in PCR. The table came from immunoSEQ multiplex PCR; TCRdb's copy has only in-frame clones and leaves some out. The sample has under 150,000 clones; around 78% are singletons. The germline V gene has CDR1 SGHVS and CDR2 FQNEAQ. This CDR3 contains 14 residues. V dropped 1 base and J dropped 8; count of bases not matched to a gene: 7. With respect to this clone: Its antigen is unknown.

This TCR came from a woman aged 40 to 50 in good health and CMV-seropositive. The sequencing sample was made of PBMCs. The genes are TRBV7-8 and TRBJ1-2; 7 nucleotides line up with TRBD1. The CDR3 DNA reads as TGTGCCAGCAGCTTAGACGGGACAGTGCGCGGCTACACCTTC. It yields the protein CASSLDGTVRGYTF.